Listed below are T cell receptor beta chains from one sample, sequenced in a study of T cells in Graves' hyperthyroidism and ophthalmopathy. MiXCR was run by TCRdb on the multiplex PCR reads, yielding one entry per CDR3 protein. Of over 700,000 distinct CDR3 sequences listed, around a sixth are singletons. The sample was blood. These receptors were collected from a woman between 45 and 65 years old with Graves' hyperthyroidism that later progressed to Graves' ophthalmopathy. Both conserved end residues are part of each CDR3. The D gene is left open where the match is weak. Clone size is stated in some rows and not others, as once, few, many or a class when expanded.

TRBJ1-1,few,NA,TRBV9,CASSDVFGSTEAFF,TGTGCCAGCAGCGACGTCTTCGGGTCGACTGAAGCTTTCTTT
TRBJ1-4,many,NA,TRBV27,CASRVGRLNEKLFF,TGTGCCAGCAGAGTTGGACGGCTAAATGAAAAACTGTTTTTT
TRBJ1-6,many,TRBD1,TRBV18,CASSPVSTGRNSPLHF,TGTGCCAGCTCACCTGTCTCGACAGGGAGAAATTCACCCCTCCACTTT
TRBJ1-2,many,NA,TRBV12-3/TRBV12-4,CASSLRGRDGYTF,TGTGCCAGCAGTTTGAGAGGGAGGGATGGCTACACCTTC
TRBJ2-2,few,NA,TRBV12-3/TRBV12-4,CASRVGTAYTGELFF,TGTGCCAGCAGGGTCGGGACTGCCTACACCGGGGAGCTGTTTTTT
TRBJ2-7,many,NA,TRBV30,CAWSVREQYF,TGTGCCTGGAGTGTAAGGGAGCAGTACTTC
TRBJ2-1,NA,NA,TRBV2,CASPGSYNEQFF,TGTGCCAGTCCTGGCTCCTACAATGAGCAGTTCTTC
TRBJ1-4,NA,TRBD1,TRBV19,CASSGTGDSTNEKLFF,TGTGCCAGCAGCGGGACAGGGGACTCAACTAATGAAAAACTGTTTTTT
TRBJ1-5,few,NA,TRBV20-1,CSARVDREAGRGNQPQHF,TGCAGTGCTAGAGTGGATAGGGAAGCGGGGAGGGGCAATCAGCCCCAGCATTTT
TRBJ2-2,few,TRBD2,TRBV20-1,CSASPPDLAGYTGELFF,TGCAGTGCTAGCCCCCCCGATCTAGCGGGGTACACCGGGGAGCTGTTTTTT
TRBJ1-5,NA,NA,TRBV19,CASSLANSNQPQHF,TGTGCCAGTAGTCTGGCTAATAGCAATCAGCCCCAGCATTTT
TRBJ1-1,many,TRBD1,TRBV10-1,CASSQDRGMNTEAFF,TGCGCCAGCAGCCAGGACAGGGGAATGAACACTGAAGCTTTCTTT
TRBJ2-1,NA,TRBD1,TRBV19,CASSSSWSDRVEGEQFF,TGTGCCAGTAGTAGTAGTTGGTCGGACAGGGTTGAGGGTGAGCAGTTCTTC
TRBJ2-5,many,NA,TRBV3-1,CASSQDAGTETQYF,TGTGCCAGCAGCCAAGATGCAGGGACGGAGACCCAGTACTTC